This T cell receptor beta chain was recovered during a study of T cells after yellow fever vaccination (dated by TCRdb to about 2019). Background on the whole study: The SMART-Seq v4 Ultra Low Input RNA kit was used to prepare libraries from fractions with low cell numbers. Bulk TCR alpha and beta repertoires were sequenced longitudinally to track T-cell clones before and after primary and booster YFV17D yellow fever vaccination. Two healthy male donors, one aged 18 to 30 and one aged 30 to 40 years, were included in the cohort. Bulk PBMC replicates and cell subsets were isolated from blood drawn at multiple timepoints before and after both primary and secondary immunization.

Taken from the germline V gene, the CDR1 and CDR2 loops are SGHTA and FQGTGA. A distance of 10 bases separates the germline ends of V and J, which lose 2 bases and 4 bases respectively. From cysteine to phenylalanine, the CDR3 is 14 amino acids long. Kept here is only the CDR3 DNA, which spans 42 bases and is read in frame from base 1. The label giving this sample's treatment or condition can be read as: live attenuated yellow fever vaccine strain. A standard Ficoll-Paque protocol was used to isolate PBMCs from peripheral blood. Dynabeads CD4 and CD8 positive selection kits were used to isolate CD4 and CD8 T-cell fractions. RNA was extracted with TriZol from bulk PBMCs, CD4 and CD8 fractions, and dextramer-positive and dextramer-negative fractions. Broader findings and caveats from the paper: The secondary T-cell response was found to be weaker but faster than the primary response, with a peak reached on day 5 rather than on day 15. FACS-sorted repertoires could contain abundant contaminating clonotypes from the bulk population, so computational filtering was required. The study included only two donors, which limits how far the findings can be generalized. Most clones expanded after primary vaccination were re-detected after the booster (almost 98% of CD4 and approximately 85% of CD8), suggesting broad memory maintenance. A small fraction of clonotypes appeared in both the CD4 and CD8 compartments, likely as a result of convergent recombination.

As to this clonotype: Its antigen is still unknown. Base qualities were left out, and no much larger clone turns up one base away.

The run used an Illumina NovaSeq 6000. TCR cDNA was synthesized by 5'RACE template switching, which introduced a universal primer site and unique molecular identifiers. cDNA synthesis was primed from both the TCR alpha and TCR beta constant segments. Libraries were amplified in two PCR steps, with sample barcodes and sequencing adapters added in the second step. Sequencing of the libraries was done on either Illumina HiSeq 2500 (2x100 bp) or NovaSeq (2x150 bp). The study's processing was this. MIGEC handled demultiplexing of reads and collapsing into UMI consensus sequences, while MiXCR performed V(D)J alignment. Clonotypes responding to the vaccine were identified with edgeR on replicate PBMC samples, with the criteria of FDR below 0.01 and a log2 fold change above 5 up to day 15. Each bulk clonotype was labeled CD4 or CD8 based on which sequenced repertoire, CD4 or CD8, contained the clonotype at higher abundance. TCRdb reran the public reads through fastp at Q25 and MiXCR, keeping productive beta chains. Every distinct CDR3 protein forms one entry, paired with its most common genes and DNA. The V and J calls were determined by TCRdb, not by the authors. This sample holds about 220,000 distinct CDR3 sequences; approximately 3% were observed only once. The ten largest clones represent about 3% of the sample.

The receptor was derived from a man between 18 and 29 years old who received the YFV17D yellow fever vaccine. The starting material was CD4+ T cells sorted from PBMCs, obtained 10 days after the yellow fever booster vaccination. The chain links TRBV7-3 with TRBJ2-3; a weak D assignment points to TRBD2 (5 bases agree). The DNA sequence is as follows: TGTGCCAGCAGCTTAGTTTCTAGCTCAGATACGCAGTATTTT. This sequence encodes CASSLVSSSDTQYF.